The clone carrying this T cell receptor (beta chain) occurred many times. The antigen is undetermined. The data are from a study of T cells in Graves' hyperthyroidism and ophthalmopathy. Germline CDR1 LNHDA, CDR2 SQIVND (reference sequence). V shed 9 bases and J shed 3 bases, with 12 bases lying between them. CDR3 length: 13 amino acids. Disease lasting under 3 months, a NOSPECS grade of at least 4, and a Clinical Activity Score of at least 3 were features of the ophthalmopathy patients. Patients having uncontrolled infection, another autoimmune disease, pregnancy or lactation were not included. Amplification of TCR beta CDR3 regions was performed using RNA transcripts as template. HTBI primers were the set used in a first-round RT-PCR of the TCR CDR3. TCRdb fed the multiplex PCR reads into MiXCR, producing one record per CDR3 protein. The table has 50,000 to 60,000 distinct CDR3 sequences, approximately 50% seen once; the top ten hold around 11%.

Whole-study findings and limits: In blood, most of the thyroid clonotypes expanded above 0.001 were also present. Ophthalmopathy cases were set apart from stable hyperthyroidism by a 13 V-J model.

The source of this sequence is a woman aged 25 to 45 with Graves' ophthalmopathy. The rearrangement links TRBV19 to TRBJ1-5; D is unresolved. The source material was blood. CDR3 sequence: CASKQGHNQPQHF. The CDR3 DNA sequence: TGTGCCAGCAAACAAGGTCACAATCAGCCCCAGCATTTT.